The 12 T cell receptor beta chains in this list originate from one sample, sequenced in a study of blood T cell repertoires in COVID-19. Some clones are missing from TCRdb's copy, which holds only in-frame ones; the method was immunoSEQ multiplex PCR. The sample lists about 220,000 clones, 75% to 90% occurring once. Material for sequencing was PBMCs or T cells enriched from blood (not recorded which). These receptors all come from a woman younger than 35 in a cohort exposed to, infected with or recovered from COVID-19 (not recorded which).

The rearrangement joins TRBV5-6 to TRBJ1-5, with D perhaps TRBD1 (5 bases). Germline lookup yields CDR1 SGHDT and CDR2 YYEEEE. This CDR3 is built from 18 residues. V shed 1 base and J shed 0 bases, with 17 bases lying between them. CDR3 in amino acids: CASSLLGAGGYSNQPQHF. As DNA, the CDR3 is TGTGCCAGCAGCTTGTTAGGGGCAGGTGGGTATAGCAATCAGCCCCAGCATTTT.

This chain links TRBV3-1 (or the pseudogene TRBV3-2) with TRBJ1-1, with a possible D match to TRBD1 (5 bases). The V end lost 4 bases, the J end lost 3 bases, and 21 bases lay between the germline ends. The CDR3 spans 17 residues. Germline CDR1 is LGHDT and CDR2 is YNNKEL (reference sequence). CDR3 residues: CASSPSHARQWDTEAFF. CDR3 nucleotide sequence: TGTGCCAGCAGCCCCTCACACGCCCGACAGTGGGACACTGAAGCTTTCTTT.

The J gene is TRBJ1-2, the V gene TRBV2; TRBD1 agrees at 8 bases. CDR3 length equals 15 residues. The germline CDR1 and CDR2 sequences are SNHLY and FYNNEI. The junction had 5 bases not matched to a gene; V was cut back by 0 bases and J by 5 bases. For the CDR3, the DNA is TGTGCCAGCAGTGAAGCGCAGGGGGCGTTGTATGGCTACACCTTC. Translation gives CASSEAQGALYGYTF.

This chain joins TRBV18 and TRBJ1-1, with D unclear. CDR1 KGHSH and CDR2 LQKENI come from the germline V gene. The CDR3 has 14 amino acids. Deletions cut 3 bases from V and 11 bases from J, with 19 bases between. The CDR3 DNA follows: TGTGCCAGCTCACCTCTCCTCGAAGGTATGGAGGCTTTCTTT. Encoded protein: CASSPLLEGMEAFF.

This clone was observed once. The V gene is TRBV6-5, the J gene TRBJ1-1; 8 bases line up with TRBD1. From germline, CDR1 is MNHEY and CDR2 SVGAGI. The V gene end was trimmed by 2 bases and the J gene end by 3 bases; junction bases not matched to a gene: 8. CDR3 size: 16 residues. The CDR3 nucleotides are TGTGCCAGCAGTTACGGGCAGGGGGCAAGGGACACTGAAGCTTTCTTT. It encodes CASSYGQGARDTEAFF.

The gene calls are TRBV12-2 and TRBJ2-1; the D call of TRBD2 is as the table states it, not checked on the DNA. TRBV12-2 constitutes a pseudogene. This CDR3 is 16 amino acids long. The CDR3 DNA is TGTGCAAGTCGCTTAGCGCAGCCTAGCGGGAACAATGAGCAGTTCTTC. This translates into CASRLAQPSGNNEQFF.

This chain connects TRBV10-2 to TRBJ1-6; 7 nucleotides line up with TRBD1. The CDR3 is made up of 14 amino acids. Germline loops: CDR1 WSHSY, CDR2 SAAADI. V shed 6 bases and J 7 bases; nucleotides not matched to a gene: 6. CDR3 in amino acids: CASSRDSSNSPLHF. The CDR3, as DNA: TGCGCCAGCAGCCGGGACAGCTCCAATTCACCCCTCCACTTT.

The V gene is TRBV14, the J gene TRBJ2-2, with 7 bases aligning to TRBD1. With 1 base clipped from V and 5 bases from J, the junction kept 7 bases outside the gene matches. The CDR3 loop spans 16 amino acids. CDR1 is SGHDN and CDR2 is FVKESK in the germline V gene. The CDR3 protein is CASSQARTGVTGELFF. The DNA for the CDR3 is TGTGCCAGCAGCCAAGCAAGAACAGGGGTTACCGGGGAGCTGTTTTTT.

The J gene is TRBJ2-1, the V gene TRBV7-2; 9 bases agree with TRBD1. The germline V gene encodes CDR1 SGHTA and CDR2 FQGNSA. CDR3 length equals 17 residues. V lost 5 bases, J lost 7 bases, and 15 bases stayed unmatched. The CDR3 coding sequence is TGTGCCAGCAGCAGTACCTCCGGGACAGGGAGAAGGAATGAGCAGTTCTTC. Translated, it gives CASSSTSGTGRRNEQFF. Using reference TRBV7-2 and TRBJ2-1 for the parts outside the CDR3, the full variable domain is GAGVSQSPSNKVTEKGKDVELRCDPISGHTALYWYRQSLGQGLEFLIYFQGNSAPDKSGLPSDRFSAERTGGSVSTLTIQRTQQEDSAVYLCASSSTSGTGRRNEQFFGPGTRLTVL.

This rearrangement joins TRBV14 to TRBJ2-3; D is unresolved. CDR3 length: 15 residues. Germline assignment: CDR1 SGHDN and CDR2 FVKESK. Trimming stripped 0 bases from V and 4 bases from J, with 11 bases between. This CDR3 reads CASSQEQSGADTQYF. The CDR3 bases are TGTGCCAGCAGCCAAGAACAGTCAGGCGCAGATACGCAGTATTTT.

V gene TRBV11-2 combines with J gene TRBJ2-4; tentative D call: TRBD2 (5 bases). The germline V gene has CDR1 SGHAT and CDR2 FQNNGV. Trimming left V 1 base short and J 0 bases short, with 16 bases between. The CDR3 has 18 amino acids. The CDR3 coding sequence is TGTGCCAGCAGCTTAGGTCCGGGAACCCCTTTAGCCAAAAACATTCAGTACTTC. Translation gives CASSLGPGTPLAKNIQYF.

The chain uses TRBV4-1 and TRBJ1-1; D not resolved. V dropped 1 base and J dropped 4 bases, with 13 bases sitting between them. This CDR3 comprises 15 residues. Germline V CDR1 and CDR2: MGHRA, YSYEKL. CDR3 region: CASSQVYPGSTEAFF. The CDR3 DNA is TGCGCCAGCAGCCAAGTGTACCCTGGGAGCACTGAAGCTTTCTTT.